This section outlines one T cell receptor beta chain sequence together with its context. This sample was included in a study of radiotherapy plus CTLA-4 blockade in lung cancer. The protocol was immunoSEQ multiplex PCR, while the TCRdb copy is restricted to in-frame clones and leaves out a portion. Seen here are about 44,000 clones, 60% to 80% observed once, and the top ten hold about 2.7%. The germline gives CDR1 SEHNR, CDR2 FQNEAQ (reference sequence). The CDR3 runs to 12 residues. V was pared by 4 bases and J by 7 bases, with 8 bases between. This TCR came from a human donor with non-small cell lung cancer whose response to radiotherapy plus ipilimumab could not be evaluated. Specimen: peripheral blood, collected from a patient treated with radiotherapy plus ipilimumab. The chain uses TRBV7-9 and TRBJ2-1; no reliable D call. CDR3 coding DNA: TGTGCCAGCAGCTCGTCTAGAAATGAGCAGTTCTTC. It codes for CASSSSRNEQFF.